The clone carrying this TCR beta chain was seen a handful of times. Its antigen is as yet unknown. The sample comes from a study of response to subunit inactivated influenza vaccine. This CDR3 contains 16 residues. Germline V gene data show CDR1 as SGHNT and CDR2 as YENEEA. The V gene end was trimmed by 5 bases and the J gene end by 2 bases; junction bases not matched to a gene: 11. TCRdb analysed the RT-PCR reads with MiXCR anew, one entry per CDR3 protein. The table includes more than 150,000 distinct CDR3 sequences, about 9% detected once. Study-level points and caveats: It was the authors' suggestion that each seasonal influenza vaccination recruits few new T cells.

The receptor comes from a man aged 45 to 65 who received an inactivated influenza vaccine. The chain uses TRBV11-3 and TRBJ2-7; 8 positions agree with TRBD1. The sequencing used non-naive T cells sorted from PBMCs, collected on the day of vaccination. Written as DNA, the CDR3 is TGTGCCAGCAGCCCCGGGACAGGAGGGGTGACCTACGAGCAGTACTTC. Its protein product is CASSPGTGGVTYEQYF.